This is a list of T cell receptor beta chains from one sample in a study of blood T cell repertoires in COVID-19. The assay was immunoSEQ multiplex PCR, and TCRdb's table has in-frame clones only and misses some. The table records about 140,000 clones, 60% to 80% of them present only once. The sequenced sample was peripheral blood. These receptors were obtained from a woman between 50 and 59 years old with active or convalescent COVID-19. CDR3s include the opening cysteine and the closing phenylalanine or tryptophan. The D gene is left open where the match is weak. Some rows have no size entry. The others give once, few or many, or a class for an expanded clone.

TRBJ2-5	TRBD1	TRBV9	.	TGTGCCAGCAGCGCCGTGGGGACAGGGTATATTGAGACCCAGTACTTC	CASSAVGTGYIETQYF
TRBJ2-5	.	TRBV7-8	many	TGTGCCAGCAGCTCAACTAGGTCCCAAGAGACCCAGTACTTC	CASSSTRSQETQYF
TRBJ1-6	.	TRBV15	few	TGTGCCACCAGCAGAGATCCAGACAGTTATAATTCACCCCTCCACTTT	CATSRDPDSYNSPLHF
TRBJ2-7	TRBD2	TRBV7-9	.	TGTGCCAGCAGCTTAACTAGCGGGAGGCTAGGCTCCTACGAGCAGTACTTC	CASSLTSGRLGSYEQYF
TRBJ1-5	.	TRBV6-5	.	TGTGCCAGCCCAAACGGGGGTGGGAGCAATCAGCCCCAGCATTTT	CASPNGGGSNQPQHF
TRBJ1-1	.	TRBV4-2	.	TGTGCCAGCAGCAGAGGGACTGATGAAGCTTTCTTT	CASSRGTDEAFF
TRBJ1-2	TRBD1	TRBV4-3	.	TGCGCCAGCAGCCAAGACCCTGGGGCAGGGGGTAGCTACACCTTC	CASSQDPGAGGSYTF
TRBJ2-7	.	TRBV4-2	.	TGTGCCAGCAGCCAGACCGAGGGCTACGAGCAGTACTTC	CASSQTEGYEQYF
TRBJ2-2	TRBD2	TRBV5-4	.	TGTGCCAGCAGTAGGGGGACTAGCGGGAGGACCGGGGAGCTGTTTTTT	CASSRGTSGRTGELFF
TRBJ2-5	TRBD2	TRBV7-2	.	TGTGCCAGCAGCTTACGGGAGGGGGGTCCACCCAAAGAGACCCAGTACTTC	CASSLREGGPPKETQYF
TRBJ1-4	.	TRBV19	.	TGTGCCAGTAGCCCGGTTGCAACTAATGAAAAACTGTTTTTT	CASSPVATNEKLFF
TRBJ1-2	.	TRBV18	.	TGTGCCAGCTCACCGGCCCCGACTAATGGCTACACCTTC	CASSPAPTNGYTF
TRBJ1-1	.	TRBV12-3/TRBV12-4	few	TGTGCCAGCAGTTTAACGGTGCACACTGAAGCTTTCTTT	CASSLTVHTEAFF
TRBJ2-7	.	TRBV10-2	.	TGCGCCAGCAGTGAGGTCGGGAGTACCTACGAGCAGTACTTC	CASSEVGSTYEQYF
TRBJ2-1	TRBD2	TRBV27	.	TGTGCCAGTCGACGACTAGCGGGGGGGTACAATGAGCAGTTCTTC	CASRRLAGGYNEQFF
TRBJ2-1	TRBD1	TRBV7-2	.	TGTGCCAGCAGCTCTCGACAGGGAGTCTCCTACAATGAGCAGTTCTTC	CASSSRQGVSYNEQFF
TRBJ2-7	TRBD2	TRBV18	.	TGTGCCAGCTCACCAGGGAGCGGGAAATCCTACGAGCAGTACTTC	CASSPGSGKSYEQYF
TRBJ2-3	TRBD1	TRBV7-2	.	TGTGCCAGCAGCTTAGCAGCGGCGACAGGGACCACGCAGTATTTT	CASSLAAATGTTQYF
TRBJ1-4	.	TRBV7-9	.	TGTGCCAGCAGCTTAGCGGGGAGGGGCGGCGGTAATGAAAAACTGTTTTTT	CASSLAGRGGGNEKLFF
TRBJ1-2	.	TRBV5-1	.	TGCGCCAGCAGCCTTGGACAATCCGATGGCTACACCTTC	CASSLGQSDGYTF
TRBJ1-4	.	TRBV10-3	few	TGTGCCATCAGTGTTAAATCAGGCGAAAAACTGTTTTTT	CAISVKSGEKLFF
TRBJ2-6	TRBD1	TRBV10-3	.	TGTGCCATCAATCCCGGGACAGGGTTAACTGGGGCCAACGTCCTGACTTTC	CAINPGTGLTGANVLTF
TRBJ2-5	.	TRBV3-1/TRBV3-2	once	TGTGCCAGCAGCCAAGCAGGGGAAGAGACCCAGTACTTC	CASSQAGEETQYF
TRBJ1-1	TRBD1	TRBV7-3	.	TGTGCCAGCAGCCCCCGCCGCCGACAGGGACCGAACACTGAAGCTTTCTTT	CASSPRRRQGPNTEAFF
TRBJ1-2	.	TRBV4-3	.	TGCGCCAGCAGCCAAGAGCGGCAGGGAGGAAGCTACACCTTC	CASSQERQGGSYTF
TRBJ1-1	.	TRBV4-2	few	TGTGCCAGCAGCCACCAGGGGAACACTGAAGCTTTCTTT	CASSHQGNTEAFF
TRBJ2-7	.	TRBV5-1	.	TGCGCCAGCCAAGGACAGCCCGGTCCTGGGTCCTACGAGCAGTACTTC	CASQGQPGPGSYEQYF
TRBJ1-1	TRBD1	TRBV7-9	many	TGTGCCAGCAGCTCTTGGACAGGGGGCAGGTATAACACTGAAGCTTTCTTT	CASSSWTGGRYNTEAFF
TRBJ2-3	.	TRBV7-2	.	TGTGCCAGCAGCCGCGGAGGGTCTGGAAAAGATACGCAGTATTTT	CASSRGGSGKDTQYF
TRBJ1-6	.	TRBV7-9	.	TGTGCCAGCAGCGAAGGGGGGAGGGATTCACCCCTCCACTTT	CASSEGGRDSPLHF
TRBJ2-1	.	TRBV24-1	.	TGTGCCACCAGTGATTTGCCGAAGCACAATGAGCAGTTCTTC	CATSDLPKHNEQFF
TRBJ1-3	.	TRBV6-1	.	TGTGCCAGCAGTGAACTCCTGAGTTCACGACTTGGAAACACCATATATTTT	CASSELLSSRLGNTIYF